This record concerns one T cell receptor (beta chain) sequence. The antigen it recognizes is unknown. No base quality information exists; no much larger clone differs at one position. CDR1 and CDR2 are drawn from the germline V gene: SQVTM, ANQGSEA. Spanning cysteine to phenylalanine, the CDR3 consists of 12 amino acids. Just CDR3 DNA is preserved here, 36 bases in frame from base 1. After removal of 6 bases from V and 5 bases from J, the junction retains 3 bases not matched to a gene. This was a case-control study nested in a cohort of healthcare workers in London, UK, who had nasopharyngeal swab PCR tests and blood samples taken every week. Between 23 and 31 March 2020, the week of the UK lockdown, healthcare workers were enrolled and then followed up weekly for as long as 16 weeks. Library preparation employed 5' RACE. The instrument given in TCRdb is NextSeq 500. Unique molecular identifiers were attached to individual cDNA molecules in the TCR library protocol so that sequencing error and PCR bias could be corrected. Both TCR alpha and beta chains were sequenced, and tight co-correlation was observed between alpha and beta sequence abundances in each sample. Processing in the source paper ran as follows. Decombinator V4 was used to perform V gene, J gene and CDR3 annotation of TCR sequences. Expanded TCRs were defined as changing significantly between any two time points under a Poisson model with p below 0.0001. TCR abundances were normalised to the total number of TCRs sequenced in each sample and reported as counts per million. MAIT TCRs were defined by TRAV1-2 paired with TRAJ12, TRAJ20 or TRAJ33, and iNKT TCRs by TRAV10 paired with TRAJ18. VDJdb, accessed on 1 November 2021, was searched for TCRs annotated for CMV, EBV and SARS-CoV-2, and TCRs annotated for more than one antigen were excluded. TCRdb trimmed public reads at Q25 via fastp, called clones via MiXCR and kept in-frame beta chains. Rows with a matching CDR3 protein are joined into one entry that keeps the most common DNA and genes. What appears here as the V and J calls and clone size reflects TCRdb's work, not the paper's. For this sample the table gives around 76,000 distinct CDR3 sequences, of which 9% to 15% were detected only once. The ten largest clones capture about 3.9% of the sample.

The data were taken from a study of early T cells in non-severe SARS-CoV-2 infection (dated by TCRdb to the early 2020s). Background for the entire study: TCR sequencing used bulk RNA from unsorted whole blood, so alpha and beta chains could not be paired.

Findings and caveats that apply to the study as a whole: Matching against VDJdb was skewed toward anti-spike CD8 responses, likely underestimated virus-specific expansions, and missed private and CD4 specificities.

This receptor chain uses TRBV29-1 and TRBJ1-1, and TRBD1 matches 10 of the central bases. The source is an adult who was a healthcare worker with PCR-confirmed SARS-CoV-2 infection or an uninfected control (not recorded which). Input material: whole blood. The CDR3 amino acid sequence is: CSVGTGETEAFF. The DNA reads TGCAGCGTGGGGACAGGGGAAACTGAAGCTTTCTTT.